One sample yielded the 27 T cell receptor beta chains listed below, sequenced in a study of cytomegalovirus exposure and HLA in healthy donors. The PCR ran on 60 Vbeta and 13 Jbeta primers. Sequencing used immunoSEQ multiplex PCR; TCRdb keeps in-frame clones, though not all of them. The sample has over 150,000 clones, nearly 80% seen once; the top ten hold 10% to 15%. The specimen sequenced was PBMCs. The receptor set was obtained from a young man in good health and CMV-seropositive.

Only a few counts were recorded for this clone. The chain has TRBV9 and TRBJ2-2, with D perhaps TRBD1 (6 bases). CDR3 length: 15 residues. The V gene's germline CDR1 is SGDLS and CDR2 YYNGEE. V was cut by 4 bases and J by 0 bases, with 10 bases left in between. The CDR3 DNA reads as TGTGCCAGCAGCTCGAGGACAGCGAACACCGGGGAGCTGTTTTTT. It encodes CASSSRTANTGELFF.

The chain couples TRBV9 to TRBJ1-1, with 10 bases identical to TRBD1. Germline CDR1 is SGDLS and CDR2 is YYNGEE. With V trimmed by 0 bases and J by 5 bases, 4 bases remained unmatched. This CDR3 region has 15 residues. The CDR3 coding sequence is TGTGCCAGCAGCGTAGTGGGACAGGGGATGACTGAAGCTTTCTTT. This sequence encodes CASSVVGQGMTEAFF.

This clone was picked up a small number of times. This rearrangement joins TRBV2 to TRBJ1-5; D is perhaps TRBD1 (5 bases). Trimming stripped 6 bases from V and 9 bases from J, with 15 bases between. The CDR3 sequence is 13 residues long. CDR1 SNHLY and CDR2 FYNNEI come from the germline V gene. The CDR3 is CASSGQGFWPQHF. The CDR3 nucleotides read TGTGCCAGCAGCGGGCAGGGCTTCTGGCCCCAGCATTTT.

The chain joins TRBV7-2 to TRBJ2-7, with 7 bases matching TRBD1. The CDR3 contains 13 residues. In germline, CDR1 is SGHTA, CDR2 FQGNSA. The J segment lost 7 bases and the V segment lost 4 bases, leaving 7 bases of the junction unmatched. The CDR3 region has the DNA TGTGCCAGCAGCTCGACAGGGTGGGGTGAGCAGTACTTC. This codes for CASSSTGWGEQYF.

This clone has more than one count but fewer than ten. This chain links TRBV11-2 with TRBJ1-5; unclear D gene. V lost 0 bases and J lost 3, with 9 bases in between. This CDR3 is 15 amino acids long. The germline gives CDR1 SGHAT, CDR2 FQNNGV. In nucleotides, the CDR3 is TGTGCCAGCAGCTTAGATTTCGGTCTCAATCAGCCCCAGCATTTT. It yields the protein CASSLDFGLNQPQHF. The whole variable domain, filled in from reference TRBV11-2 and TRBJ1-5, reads EAGVAQSPRYKIIEKRQSVAFWCNPISGHATLYWYQQILGQGPKLLIQFQNNGVVDDSQLPKDRFSAERLKGVDSTLKIQPAKLEDSAVYLCASSLDFGLNQPQHFGDGTRLSIL.

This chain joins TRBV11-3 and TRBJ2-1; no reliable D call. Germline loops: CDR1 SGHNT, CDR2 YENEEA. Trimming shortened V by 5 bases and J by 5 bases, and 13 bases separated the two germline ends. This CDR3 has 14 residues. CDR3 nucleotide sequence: TGTGCCAGCAGCCCGATCTATAAAGACAATGAGCAGTTCTTC. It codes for CASSPIYKDNEQFF.

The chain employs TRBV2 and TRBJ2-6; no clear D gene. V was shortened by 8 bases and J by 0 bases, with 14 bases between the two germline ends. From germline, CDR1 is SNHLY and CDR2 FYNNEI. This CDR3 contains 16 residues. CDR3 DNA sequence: TGTGCCAGCTCCCTACCGATTGTCTCTGGGGCCAACGTCCTGACTTTC. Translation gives CASSLPIVSGANVLTF.

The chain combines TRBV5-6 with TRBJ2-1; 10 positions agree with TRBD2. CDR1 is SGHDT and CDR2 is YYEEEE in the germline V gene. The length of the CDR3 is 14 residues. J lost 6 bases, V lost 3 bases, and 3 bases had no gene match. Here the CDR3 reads CASSWGTSVNEQFF. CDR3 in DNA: TGTGCCAGCAGCTGGGGGACTAGCGTCAATGAGCAGTTCTTC.

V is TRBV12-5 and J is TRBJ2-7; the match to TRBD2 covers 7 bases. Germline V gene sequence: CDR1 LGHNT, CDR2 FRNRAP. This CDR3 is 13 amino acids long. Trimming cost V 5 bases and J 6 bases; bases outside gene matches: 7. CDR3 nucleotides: TGTGCTAGTGGTCCGCGAATAGCGGGCGAGCAGTACTTC. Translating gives CASGPRIAGEQYF.

CDR3 in amino acids: CASSQLSTGYNTEAFF. In DNA form, the CDR3 reads TGCGCCAGCAGCCAATTATCAACAGGGTACAACACTGAAGCTTTCTTT. V usage is TRBV4-1 and J usage is TRBJ1-1; maybe TRBD1 (6 bases). The CDR3 is made up of 16 amino acids. Trimming stripped 2 bases from V and 2 bases from J, with 15 bases between. Per germline, CDR1 MGHRA and CDR2 YSYEKL.

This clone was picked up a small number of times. The CDR3 protein is CASSLVGKSTDTQYF. The CDR3 DNA reads TGTGCCAGCAGCTTAGTCGGGAAGAGCACAGATACGCAGTATTTT. The chain is built from TRBV11-2 and TRBJ2-3, with D possibly matching TRBD2 (5 bases). V lost 1 base to trimming and J lost 0 bases, with 8 bases between them. This CDR3 is 15 amino acids long. Germline CDR1 is SGHAT and CDR2 is FQNNGV.

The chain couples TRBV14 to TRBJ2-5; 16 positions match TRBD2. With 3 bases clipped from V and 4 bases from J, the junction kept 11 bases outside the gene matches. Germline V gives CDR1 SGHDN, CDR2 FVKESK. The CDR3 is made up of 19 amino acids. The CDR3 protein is CASSHRGTSGRARRETQYF. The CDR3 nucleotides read TGTGCCAGCAGCCACCGAGGGACTAGCGGGAGGGCCAGGCGAGAGACCCAGTACTTC. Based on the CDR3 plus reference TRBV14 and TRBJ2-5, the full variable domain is EAGVTQFPSHSVIEKGQTVTLRCDPISGHDNLYWYRRVMGKEIKFLLHFVKESKQDESGMPNNRFLAERTGGTYSTLKVQPAELEDSGVYFCASSHRGTSGRARRETQYFGPGTRLLVL.

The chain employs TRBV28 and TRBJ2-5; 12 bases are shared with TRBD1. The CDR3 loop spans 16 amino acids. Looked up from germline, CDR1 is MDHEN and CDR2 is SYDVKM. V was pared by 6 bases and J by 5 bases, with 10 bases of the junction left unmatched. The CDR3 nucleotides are TGTGCCAGCAGGAAAGCCGGGACAGGGGGCTGGGAGACCCAGTACTTC. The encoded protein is CASRKAGTGGWETQYF.

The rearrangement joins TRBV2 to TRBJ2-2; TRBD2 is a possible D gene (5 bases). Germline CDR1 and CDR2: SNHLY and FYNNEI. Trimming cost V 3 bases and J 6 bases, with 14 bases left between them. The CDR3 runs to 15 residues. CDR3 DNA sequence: TGTGCCAGCAGTGATCCGGGCCCGCGGGCCGGGGAGCTGTTTTTT. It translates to CASSDPGPRAGELFF.

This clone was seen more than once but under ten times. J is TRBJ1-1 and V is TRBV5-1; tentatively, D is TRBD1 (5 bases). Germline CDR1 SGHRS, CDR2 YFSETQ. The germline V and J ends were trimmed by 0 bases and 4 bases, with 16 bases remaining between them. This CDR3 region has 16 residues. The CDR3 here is CASSLAMGGTGTEAFF. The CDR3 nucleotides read TGCGCCAGCAGCTTGGCAATGGGGGGGACGGGCACTGAAGCTTTCTTT.

The CDR3 DNA reads as TGCGCCAGCAGCGTCGGTCCTACAGGGACGGGCGGCTACACCTTC. This translates into CASSVGPTGTGGYTF. The V call is TRBV5-1, the J call TRBJ1-2; possible D gene TRBD1, 6 bases. The ends were cut back, 4 bases at V and 8 bases at J, with 21 bases in the middle. This CDR3 comprises 15 residues. Germline assignment: CDR1 SGHRS and CDR2 YFSETQ.

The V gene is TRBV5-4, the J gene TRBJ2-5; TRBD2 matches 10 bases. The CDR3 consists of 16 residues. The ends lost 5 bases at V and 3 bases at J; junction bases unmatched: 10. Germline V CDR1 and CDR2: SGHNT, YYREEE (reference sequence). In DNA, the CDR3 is TGTGCCAGCAGGGATCAAGCGGGAGGGTTTGAAGAGACCCAGTACTTC. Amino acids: CASRDQAGGFEETQYF.

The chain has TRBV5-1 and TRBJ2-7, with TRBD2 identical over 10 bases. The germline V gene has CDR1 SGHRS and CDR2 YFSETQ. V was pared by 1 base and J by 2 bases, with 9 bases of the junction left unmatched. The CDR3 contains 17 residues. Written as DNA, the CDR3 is TGCGCCAGCAGCTTGAGCGGTGAAGCGGGAGGGCCCTACGAGCAGTACTTC. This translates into CASSLSGEAGGPYEQYF.

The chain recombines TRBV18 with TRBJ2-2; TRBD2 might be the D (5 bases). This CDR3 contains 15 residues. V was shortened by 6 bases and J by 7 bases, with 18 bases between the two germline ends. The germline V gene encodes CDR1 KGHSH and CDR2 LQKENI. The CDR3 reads CASSHSYRRDGELFF. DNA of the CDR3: TGTGCCAGCTCCCACTCTTACCGTCGGGACGGGGAGCTGTTTTTT.

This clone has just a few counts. DNA of the CDR3: TGTGCCAGCAGTTCTAGGACAGCAAACTATGGCTACACCTTC. It specifies CASSSRTANYGYTF. The chain couples TRBV27 to TRBJ1-2; D is perhaps TRBD1 (6 bases). Germline assignment: CDR1 MNHEY and CDR2 SMNVEV (reference sequence). The CDR3 sequence is 14 residues long. Trimming shortened V by 4 bases and J by 2 bases, and 11 bases separated the two germline ends.

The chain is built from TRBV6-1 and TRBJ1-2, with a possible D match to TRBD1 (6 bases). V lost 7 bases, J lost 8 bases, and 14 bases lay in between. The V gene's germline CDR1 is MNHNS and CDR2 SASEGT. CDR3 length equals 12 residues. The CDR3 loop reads CASIWGPGGYTF. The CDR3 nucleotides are TGTGCCAGCATCTGGGGGCCGGGGGGCTACACCTTC.

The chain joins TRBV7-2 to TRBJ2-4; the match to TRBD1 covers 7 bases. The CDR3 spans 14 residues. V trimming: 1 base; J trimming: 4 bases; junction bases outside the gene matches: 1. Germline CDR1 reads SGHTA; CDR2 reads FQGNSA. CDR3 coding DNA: TGTGCCAGCAGCTTAGAGGGGGCGAAAAACATTCAGTACTTC. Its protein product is CASSLEGAKNIQYF.

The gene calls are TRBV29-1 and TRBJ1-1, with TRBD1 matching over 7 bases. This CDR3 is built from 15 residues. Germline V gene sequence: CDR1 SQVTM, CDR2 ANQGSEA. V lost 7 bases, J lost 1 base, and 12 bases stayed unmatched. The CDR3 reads CSARARGQTNTEAFF. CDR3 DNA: TGCAGCGCGCGCGCAAGGGGACAGACGAACACTGAAGCTTTCTTT.

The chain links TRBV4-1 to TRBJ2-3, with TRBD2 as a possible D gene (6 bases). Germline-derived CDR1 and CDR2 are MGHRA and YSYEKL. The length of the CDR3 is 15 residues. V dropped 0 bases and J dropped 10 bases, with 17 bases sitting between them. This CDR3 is CASSQDAGGGTSQYF. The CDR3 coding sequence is TGCGCCAGCAGCCAAGATGCAGGTGGTGGGACTTCGCAGTATTTT.

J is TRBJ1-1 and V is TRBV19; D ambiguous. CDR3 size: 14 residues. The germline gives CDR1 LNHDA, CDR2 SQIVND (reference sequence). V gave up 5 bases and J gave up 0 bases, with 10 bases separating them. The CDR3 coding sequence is TGTGCCAGTAGTTTCCCCCAGGTGAACACTGAAGCTTTCTTT. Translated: CASSFPQVNTEAFF.

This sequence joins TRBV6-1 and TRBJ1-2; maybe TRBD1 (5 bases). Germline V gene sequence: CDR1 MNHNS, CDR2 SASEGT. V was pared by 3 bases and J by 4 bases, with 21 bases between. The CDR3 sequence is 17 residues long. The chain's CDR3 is CASSENWGGDRGYGYTF. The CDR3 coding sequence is TGTGCCAGCAGTGAGAATTGGGGGGGAGATAGGGGCTATGGCTACACCTTC.

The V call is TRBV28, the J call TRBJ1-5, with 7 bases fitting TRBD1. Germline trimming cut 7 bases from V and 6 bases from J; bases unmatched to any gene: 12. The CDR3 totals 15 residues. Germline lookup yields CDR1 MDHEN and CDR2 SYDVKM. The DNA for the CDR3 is TGTGCCAGCACCACGGGAGGGGGCTTTCTTCAGCCCCAGCATTTT. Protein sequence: CASTTGGGFLQPQHF. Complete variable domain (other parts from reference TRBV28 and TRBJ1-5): DVKVTQSSRYLVKRTGEKVFLECVQDMDHENMFWYRQDPGLGLRLIYFSYDVKMKEKGDIPEGYSVSREKKERFSLILESASTNQTSMYLCASTTGGGFLQPQHFGDGTRLSIL.